The 26 T cell receptor beta chains listed next were all sequenced from one sample in a study of T cells in Graves' hyperthyroidism and ophthalmopathy. The CDR3 regions of TCR beta were amplified from RNA transcripts. HTBI primers drove first-round RT-PCR of the TCR CDR3. TCRdb passed the multiplex PCR reads through MiXCR, listing each CDR3 protein once. The data show about 360,000 distinct CDR3 sequences, around 14% seen once. The sample was blood. These receptor sequences come from a woman aged 18-30 years with Graves' hyperthyroidism that later progressed to Graves' ophthalmopathy.

There are many counts of this clonotype. This CDR3 reads CASNPAFTGELFF. The CDR3, as DNA: TGTGCCAGCAATCCGGCCTTTACCGGGGAGCTGTTTTTT. The chain recombines TRBV12-3 or TRBV12-4 with TRBJ2-2; D gene ambiguous. Trimming shortened V by 7 bases and J by 5 bases, and 11 bases separated the two germline ends. The CDR3 extends over 13 amino acids.

This clonotype came up a few times. The V and J genes are TRBV6-5 and TRBJ1-1; D ambiguous. Germline CDR1 reads MNHEY; CDR2 reads SVGAGI. CDR3 length equals 13 residues. Trimming removed 1 base at V and 1 base at J, with 4 bases between. CDR3 in DNA: TGTGCCAGCAGTTACTTTGGGAACACTGAAGCTTTCTTT. Translation gives CASSYFGNTEAFF.

This clonotype was counted at least ten times. The rearrangement joins TRBV2 to TRBJ2-7; D perhaps matches TRBD2 (5 bases). From germline, CDR1 is SNHLY and CDR2 FYNNEI. The CDR3 contains 16 residues. V lost 4 bases to trimming and J lost 2 bases, with 18 bases between them. In DNA form, the CDR3 reads TGTGCCAGCAGTGGGTACCTGGGAGAAATAACCTACGAGCAGTACTTC. It yields the protein CASSGYLGEITYEQYF.

The chain couples TRBV4-2 to TRBJ2-3; 7 nucleotides line up with TRBD2. Germline V gene data show CDR1 as LGHNA and CDR2 as YNFKEQ. V shed 2 bases and J 5 bases; nucleotides not matched to a gene: 10. The CDR3 contains 16 residues. Here the CDR3 reads CASSQSTSLGGDTQYF. In DNA form, the CDR3 reads TGTGCCAGCAGCCAATCGACTAGCCTTGGGGGAGATACGCAGTATTTT.

This clonotype was counted at least ten times. The V and J genes are TRBV10-3 and TRBJ2-7; the match to TRBD1 covers 11 bases. The junction had 7 bases not matched to a gene; V was cut back by 6 bases and J by 3 bases. CDR3 length equals 15 residues. CDR1 is ENHRY and CDR2 is SYGVKD in the germline V gene. The CDR3 protein is CAIRAGTGGIYEQYF. CDR3 nucleotide sequence: TGTGCCATCAGAGCCGGGACAGGGGGAATCTACGAGCAGTACTTC.

V is TRBV5-1 and J is TRBJ2-7, with 10 nucleotides matching TRBD2. Germline lookup yields CDR1 SGHRS and CDR2 YFSETQ. V dropped 1 base and J dropped 7; count of bases not matched to a gene: 5. The CDR3 covers 14 residues. The CDR3 DNA follows: TGCGCCAGCAGCTTGTATAGCGGGGGGCTAGAGCAGTACTTC. As protein: CASSLYSGGLEQYF.

At least ten counts were recorded for this clonotype. This chain connects TRBV28 to TRBJ2-7, with a weak D call TRBD1 (5 bases). Germline CDR1 MDHEN, CDR2 SYDVKM. V was clipped by 4 bases and J by 9 bases, with 13 bases between them. The CDR3 length is 12 residues. This chain's CDR3 is CASSSSGIRQYF. As DNA, the CDR3 is TGTGCCAGCAGTTCCTCAGGGATACGGCAGTACTTC.

There are many counts of this clonotype. The rearrangement joins TRBV28 to TRBJ2-3, with TRBD2 matching 11 bases. Germline CDR1 is MDHEN and CDR2 is SYDVKM. The CDR3 extends over 15 amino acids. V lost 7 bases and J lost 0; bases outside the gene matches: 3. In DNA, the CDR3 is TGTGCCAGCACTTCTAGCGGGGGGAGCACAGATACGCAGTATTTT. Residues: CASTSSGGSTDTQYF.

The chain links TRBV27 to TRBJ1-5; tentative D call: TRBD1 (5 bases). This CDR3 has 18 residues. Germline CDR1 is MNHEY and CDR2 is SMNVEV (reference sequence). Trimming took 6 bases from V and 2 from J, leaving 23 bases between them. CDR3 bases: TGTGCCAGCAGACTACCGATGACACACCTCAGGGGCAATCAGCCCCAGCATTTT. This codes for CASRLPMTHLRGNQPQHF.

This clonotype was observed at least ten times. The rearrangement links TRBV20-1 to TRBJ2-1; 9 nucleotides line up with TRBD1. Germline assignment: CDR1 DFQATT and CDR2 SNEGSKA (reference sequence). Germline trimming cut 0 bases from V and 3 bases from J; bases unmatched to any gene: 6. This CDR3 contains 16 residues. The chain's CDR3 is CSARDADRGDYNEQFF. The CDR3, as DNA: TGCAGTGCTAGAGATGCCGACAGGGGGGACTACAATGAGCAGTTCTTC.

Ten or more counts support this clonotype. The rearrangement joins TRBV28 to TRBJ2-7, with 10 nucleotides matching TRBD2. This CDR3 region has 16 residues. V dropped 3 bases and J dropped 6; count of bases not matched to a gene: 11. CDR1 is MDHEN and CDR2 is SYDVKM in the germline V gene. CDR3 amino acids: CASSFGPAGGSVEQYF. The CDR3 nucleotides read TGTGCCAGCAGTTTTGGTCCAGCGGGAGGGTCGGTCGAGCAGTACTTC.

In its sample, this clonotype was seen many times. The rearrangement joins TRBV6-5 to TRBJ2-1; D possibly corresponds to TRBD1 (5 bases). Germline values: CDR1 MNHEY, CDR2 SVGAGI. V was clipped by 0 bases and J by 3 bases, with 9 bases between them. The CDR3 totals 15 residues. The CDR3 DNA reads TGTGCCAGCAGTTACTCCAGGACACTCTACAATGAGCAGTTCTTC. The encoded protein is CASSYSRTLYNEQFF.

The rearrangement joins TRBV7-9 to TRBJ1-2; 7 bases align to TRBD1. V lost 5 bases, J lost 9 bases, and 12 bases stayed unmatched. The CDR3 runs 14 residues. Germline V gene lookup returns CDR1 SEHNR and CDR2 FQNEAQ (reference sequence). In nucleotides, the CDR3 is TGTGCCAGCAGCCTGACAGGGAAAAGGGCCAGCTACACCTTC. Amino acids: CASSLTGKRASYTF.

This clonotype appeared many times. The rearrangement uses TRBV10-3 and TRBJ1-1; D is undetermined. Trimming shortened V by 0 bases and J by 0 bases, and 8 bases separated the two germline ends. This CDR3 has 15 residues. From germline, CDR1 is ENHRY and CDR2 SYGVKD. CDR3 residues: CAISESAGMNTEAFF. The CDR3 coding sequence is TGTGCCATCAGTGAGTCAGCGGGGATGAACACTGAAGCTTTCTTT.

This clonotype came up a few times. V is TRBV5-5 and J is TRBJ2-3, with 12 nucleotides matching TRBD2. J was trimmed by 5 bases and V by 0 bases; bases with no gene match: 4. The germline V gene has CDR1 SGHKS and CDR2 YYEKEE (reference sequence). The CDR3 extends over 16 amino acids. The CDR3 nucleotides are TGTGCCAGCAGCTTGGTGCTAGCGGGAGGGATAGATACGCAGTATTTT. It codes for CASSLVLAGGIDTQYF.

This chain uses TRBV7-2 with TRBJ2-2; TRBD2 matches at 8 bases. Germline trimming cut 9 bases from V and 4 bases from J; bases unmatched to any gene: 19. The germline V gene has CDR1 SGHTA and CDR2 FQGNSA. CDR3 length equals 18 residues. CDR3 in DNA: TGTGCCAGGGCTAAAGGGGGGCGAGGGACTAGAGGCACCGGGGAGCTGTTTTTT. It codes for CARAKGGRGTRGTGELFF.

The chain joins TRBV2 to TRBJ2-4, with 7 bases matching TRBD2. This CDR3 region has 13 residues. Trimming at V came to 1 base and at J to 14 bases, leaving 8 bases not matched to a gene. In germline, CDR1 is SNHLY, CDR2 FYNNEI. The CDR3 here is CASSEGPGGMEYF. CDR3 in DNA: TGTGCCAGCAGTGAAGGTCCCGGGGGGATGGAGTACTTC.

This clonotype showed up many times. The V and J genes are TRBV28 and TRBJ2-1; tentative D call: TRBD2 (6 bases). V lost 6 bases, J lost 5 bases, and 23 bases lay in between. Germline CDR1 MDHEN, CDR2 SYDVKM. The CDR3 totals 17 residues. The CDR3 loop reads CASSSPGQTRENNEQFF. CDR3 bases: TGTGCCAGCAGCTCCCCCGGGCAGACTAGGGAGAACAATGAGCAGTTCTTC.

The chain is built from TRBV4-1 and TRBJ1-1; no clear D gene. Germline V lookup: CDR1 MGHRA, CDR2 YSYEKL. With 1 base removed from V and 4 bases from J, the gap between germline ends came to 10 bases. The CDR3 consists of 14 residues. CDR3 region: CASSQAGLGTEAFF. The CDR3 nucleotides are TGCGCCAGCAGCCAAGCCGGGTTGGGCACTGAAGCTTTCTTT.

This clonotype was seen ten or more times. The chain employs TRBV13 and TRBJ2-1; the match to TRBD1 covers 9 bases. CDR1 and CDR2 from the germline V gene are PRHDT and FYEKMQ (reference sequence). With 5 bases clipped from V and 2 bases from J, the junction kept 4 bases outside the gene matches. The CDR3 is made up of 15 amino acids. CDR3 in amino acids: CASSGQGSPYNEQFF. The CDR3 DNA is TGTGCCAGCAGCGGACAGGGGTCCCCCTACAATGAGCAGTTCTTC.

This clonotype was observed many times. This sequence joins TRBV7-9 and TRBJ2-1; 11 bases map to TRBD2. Per the germline V gene, CDR1 is SEHNR and CDR2 is FQNEAQ (reference sequence). This CDR3 comprises 16 residues. Trimming removed 5 bases from V and 4 bases from J; junction bases left unmatched: 7. CDR3 sequence: CASSPSLAGVYNEQFF. CDR3 nucleotide sequence: TGTGCCAGCAGCCCTTCACTAGCGGGAGTGTACAATGAGCAGTTCTTC.

This clonotype turned up a few times. The chain has TRBV29-1 and TRBJ2-7, with 7 positions matching TRBD1. The germline V gene has CDR1 SQVTM and CDR2 ANQGSEA. Trimming took 1 base from V and 0 from J; bases not matched to a gene: 6. The CDR3 is 15 amino acids. Here the CDR3 reads CSVEGGGSSSYEQYF. Here the CDR3 DNA reads TGCAGCGTTGAAGGAGGGGGCAGTAGCTCCTACGAGCAGTACTTC.

This rearrangement joins TRBV3-1 to TRBJ2-6, with 8 bases aligning to TRBD1. Germline V gene data show CDR1 as LGHDT and CDR2 as YNNKEL (reference sequence). The CDR3 runs 16 residues. The trim removed 2 bases at V and 0 bases at J, leaving 0 bases unmatched. As DNA, the CDR3 is TGTGCCAGCAGCCAAACAGGGGGCTCTGGGGCCAACGTCCTGACTTTC. It encodes CASSQTGGSGANVLTF.

This clonotype has ten or more counts. The chain carries TRBV3-1 and TRBJ2-7; D call uncertain. The germline CDR1 and CDR2 sequences are LGHDT and YNNKEL (reference sequence). This CDR3 is built from 17 residues. V lost 1 base, J lost 2 bases, and 18 bases lay in between. CDR3 coding DNA: TGTGCCAGCAGCCAAGGCTGGTTGGTCGCGAAACCCTACGAGCAGTACTTC. Amino acid sequence: CASSQGWLVAKPYEQYF.

This sequence joins TRBV20-1 and TRBJ2-2; 8 nucleotides match TRBD2. The trim removed 7 bases at V and 3 bases at J, leaving 13 bases unmatched. This CDR3 is built from 16 residues. Germline-derived CDR1 and CDR2 are DFQATT and SNEGSKA (reference sequence). The CDR3 loop is CSVKGGSGADTGELFF. In DNA, the CDR3 is TGCAGTGTTAAAGGGGGTAGCGGGGCCGACACCGGGGAGCTGTTTTTT.

This chain joins TRBV20-1 and TRBJ1-2; D is possibly TRBD1 (5 bases). V dropped 5 bases and J dropped 4 bases, with 23 bases sitting between them. Germline V gene data show CDR1 as DFQATT and CDR2 as SNEGSKA (reference sequence). The CDR3 runs 16 residues. DNA for the CDR3: TGCAGTGCTGGACGATCGGGACTGGCGCTAATCTATGGCTACACCTTC. It is translated as CSAGRSGLALIYGYTF.